The clone carrying this T cell receptor beta chain showed up just once. Original handling: It was from reference gene primer amplification that nucleated cell counts were estimated. The method was immunoSEQ multiplex PCR; TCRdb's version includes in-frame clones alone and lacks a portion of them. V and J calls and clone size are those listed in that table; D and trimming were worked out from the DNA. The repertoire holds some 150,000 clones, with 65% to 85% as singletons. The record originates from a study of blood T cell repertoires in COVID-19. At the level of the study: T cells, B-cell-depleted T cells, or PBMCs supplied cDNA or gDNA.

V lost 1 base and J lost 7; bases outside the gene matches: 7. This CDR3 region has 15 residues. CDR1 MNHEY and CDR2 SVGAGI come from the germline V gene. This clonotype was obtained from a woman between 50 and 59 years old who had been exposed to COVID-19. Source material: PBMCs or T cells enriched from blood (not recorded which). This sequence joins TRBV6-5 and TRBJ1-2; TRBD1 matches 9 bases. The CDR3 nucleotides read TGTGCCAGCAGTTACTTGGACAGGGGAGCCAGTGGCTACACCTTC. It specifies CASSYLDRGASGYTF.